Shown below are 23 T cell receptor beta chains from a single sample sequenced in a study of T cell responses to AZD1222 COVID-19 vaccine. The protocol was immunoSEQ multiplex PCR, while the TCRdb copy is restricted to in-frame clones and leaves out a portion. The table records about 130,000 clones, more than 80% of them present only once. The source was peripheral blood, collected on day 0 of AZD1222 vaccination. These TCRs come from an adult in good health.

The rearrangement uses TRBV24-1 and TRBJ2-1; 14 bases line up with TRBD2. Germline-derived CDR1 and CDR2 are KGHDR and SFDVKD. Trimming removed 3 bases from V and 4 bases from J; junction bases left unmatched: 7. This CDR3 spans 18 amino acids. The CDR3 reads CATSDVTSGGAPYNEQFF. The DNA of the CDR3 is TGTGCCACCAGTGATGTGACTAGCGGGGGGGCCCCGTACAATGAGCAGTTCTTC.

This clone appeared once. The chain combines TRBV19 with TRBJ2-5; a possible D gene is TRBD1 (6 bases). CDR3 length: 15 amino acids. V was clipped by 3 bases and J by 5 bases, with 16 bases between them. Germline V gene data show CDR1 as LNHDA and CDR2 as SQIVND (reference sequence). This CDR3 is CASSISTGQGETQYF. The CDR3 DNA follows: TGTGCCAGTAGTATTAGTACAGGGCAGGGGGAGACCCAGTACTTC.

The chain links TRBV28 to TRBJ1-3; possible D gene TRBD1, 6 bases. The CDR3 spans 16 residues. V dropped 2 bases and J dropped 4 bases, with 15 bases sitting between them. In germline, CDR1 is MDHEN, CDR2 SYDVKM. The CDR3 is CASSLIQGLWGNTIYF. As DNA, the CDR3 is TGTGCCAGCAGTTTAATTCAGGGGCTATGGGGAAACACCATATATTTT.

V and J are TRBV7-9 and TRBJ2-1, with D perhaps matching TRBD1 (5 bases). CDR1 and CDR2 (germline): SEHNR, FQNEAQ (reference sequence). V lost 5 bases and J lost 8, with 28 bases in between. CDR3 size: 18 residues. The DNA of the CDR3 is TGTGCCAGCAGCAAAGGGGCCTCGACAGACCTCTTACCGGATGAGCAGTTCTTC. This translates into CASSKGASTDLLPDEQFF.

The chain combines TRBV28 with TRBJ1-1; 7 bases are a match to TRBD1. V was pared by 7 bases and J by 0 bases, with 5 bases of the junction left unmatched. CDR1 and CDR2 from the germline V gene are MDHEN and SYDVKM. CDR3 size: 14 residues. Here the CDR3 reads CASTWDSLNTEAFF. The CDR3 DNA is TGTGCCAGCACCTGGGACAGTTTGAACACTGAAGCTTTCTTT.

The V gene is TRBV6-5, the J gene TRBJ1-2, with 9 positions matching TRBD1. The germline V gene has CDR1 MNHEY and CDR2 SVGAGI. The trim removed 6 bases at V and 6 bases at J, leaving 11 bases unmatched. The CDR3 covers 15 residues. In DNA form, the CDR3 reads TGTGCCAGCAGCCCGGGACAGGGTCCTTCAGATGGCTACACCTTC. This codes for CASSPGQGPSDGYTF.

The J gene is TRBJ1-1, the V gene TRBV15; D uncertain. The CDR3 is made up of 15 amino acids. Germline V gives CDR1 LNHNV, CDR2 YYDKDF (reference sequence). Trimming removed 5 bases at V and 4 bases at J, with 17 bases between. The CDR3 loop is CATSPTELGSTEAFF. The CDR3 DNA is TGTGCCACCAGCCCCACTGAGTTAGGGTCCACTGAAGCTTTCTTT.

The chain employs TRBV20-1 and TRBJ1-5, with TRBD1 matching 9 bases. This CDR3 comprises 13 residues. The junction had 5 bases not matched to a gene; V was cut back by 6 bases and J by 5 bases. In germline, CDR1 is DFQATT, CDR2 SNEGSKA (reference sequence). CDR3 region: CSASDRGDQPQHF. For the CDR3, the DNA is TGCAGTGCGAGTGACAGGGGGGATCAGCCCCAGCATTTT.

This clone has a handful of counts. CDR3: CASSMLWGVEAFF. The CDR3 coding sequence is TGTGCCAGTAGTATGCTCTGGGGAGTTGAAGCTTTCTTT. V and J are TRBV19 and TRBJ1-1; D call uncertain. CDR1 is LNHDA, CDR2 SQIVND, per germline (reference sequence). This CDR3 is 13 amino acids long. Trimming cost V 3 bases and J 7 bases, with 12 bases left between them.

The chain joins TRBV4-1 to TRBJ1-2; D not certain. The CDR3 covers 13 residues. V lost 1 base, J lost 7 bases, and 10 bases lay in between. The V gene's germline CDR1 is MGHRA and CDR2 YSYEKL. This CDR3 is CASSQGSVGGYTF. CDR3 nucleotide sequence: TGCGCCAGCAGCCAAGGGTCCGTGGGTGGCTACACCTTC.

V gene TRBV5-4 combines with J gene TRBJ2-7, with no clear D. V lost 1 base to trimming and J lost 5 bases, with 13 bases between them. The CDR3 totals 14 residues. Germline CDR1 and CDR2: SGHNT and YYREEE (reference sequence). CDR3 sequence reads: CASSLQGLKNEQYF. CDR3 nucleotide sequence: TGTGCCAGCAGCTTGCAAGGGTTAAAGAACGAGCAGTACTTC.

The chain is built from TRBV24-1 and TRBJ2-1; TRBD2 agrees at 7 bases. The CDR3 has 16 amino acids. Trimming removed 5 bases from V and 8 bases from J; junction bases left unmatched: 14. The germline V gene has CDR1 KGHDR and CDR2 SFDVKD. The CDR3 protein is CATSGIGRGRADEQFF. CDR3 sequence (DNA): TGTGCCACCAGTGGCATTGGGCGGGGGAGGGCGGATGAGCAGTTCTTC.

V is TRBV3-1 (or the pseudogene TRBV3-2) and J is TRBJ1-4; a weak D match, TRBD1 (5 bases). This CDR3 has 16 residues. Trimming pared 1 base from V and 8 bases from J, leaving 17 bases between. Germline V gene lookup returns CDR1 LGHDT and CDR2 YNNKEL (reference sequence). The CDR3 DNA reads as TGTGCCAGCAGCCAAGGAAGCGGGGGTGTAGGAGAAAAACTGTTTTTT. Translated, it gives CASSQGSGGVGEKLFF.

The chain combines TRBV5-5 with TRBJ2-7; D perhaps matches TRBD2 (6 bases). The CDR3 runs 14 residues. Germline assignment: CDR1 SGHKS and CDR2 YYEKEE (reference sequence). V dropped 0 bases and J dropped 1 base, with 8 bases sitting between them. The CDR3 bases are TGTGCCAGCAGCTTGGTAGCGGATTCCTACGAGCAGTACTTC. Translated: CASSLVADSYEQYF.

The chain links TRBV11-2 to TRBJ1-1, with D possibly TRBD1 on 5 matching bases. Germline V gene lookup returns CDR1 SGHAT and CDR2 FQNNGV. This CDR3 is 14 amino acids long. V shed 5 bases and J shed 2 bases, with 12 bases lying between them. For the CDR3, the DNA is TGTGCCAGCAGCCTAGTGGGGGGTAACACTGAAGCTTTCTTT. The encoded protein is CASSLVGGNTEAFF.

The rearrangement joins TRBV30 to TRBJ1-2, with D possibly matching TRBD1 (6 bases). This CDR3 comprises 14 residues. Germline V gives CDR1 GTSNPN, CDR2 SVGIG (reference sequence). V gave up 5 bases and J gave up 2 bases, with 15 bases separating them. The CDR3 reads CAWGHRDTNYGYTF. The CDR3 DNA reads as TGTGCCTGGGGACACCGGGACACCAACTATGGCTACACCTTC.

The CDR3 protein is CSVEVMGGYGYTF. DNA of the CDR3: TGCAGCGTTGAAGTAATGGGTGGCTATGGCTACACCTTC. This rearrangement joins TRBV29-1 to TRBJ1-2; D gene uncertain. The V end lost 1 base, the J end lost 4 bases, and 10 bases lay between the germline ends. The length of the CDR3 is 13 residues. The germline CDR1 and CDR2 sequences are SQVTM and ANQGSEA.

This chain links TRBV19 with TRBJ1-1, with no clear D. Trimming removed 2 bases at V and 0 bases at J, with 16 bases between. The germline gives CDR1 LNHDA, CDR2 SQIVND (reference sequence). The CDR3 loop spans 17 amino acids. In nucleotides, the CDR3 is TGTGCCAGTAGTATATCCAATCAGGAGATAATGAACACTGAAGCTTTCTTT. Translated, it gives CASSISNQEIMNTEAFF.

The chain links TRBV4-1 to TRBJ1-1, with D perhaps matching TRBD1 (6 bases). The CDR3 is made up of 15 amino acids. Between the trimmed V and J ends, which lost 6 bases and 6 bases, there was a span of 20 bases. Germline-derived CDR1 and CDR2 are MGHRA and YSYEKL. CDR3 loop: CASSSSSGVPSEAFF. DNA for the CDR3: TGCGCCAGCAGTTCCAGTTCAGGGGTACCGTCTGAAGCTTTCTTT.

This clone was observed a single time. This sequence joins TRBV2 and TRBJ1-5; 7 bases are a match to TRBD1. In germline, CDR1 is SNHLY, CDR2 FYNNEI. The CDR3 is made up of 14 amino acids. Trimming removed 9 bases from V and 3 bases from J; junction bases left unmatched: 8. CDR3 DNA: TGTGCCAGTGGACAGGCCACTTCCAATCAGCCCCAGCATTTT. It is translated as CASGQATSNQPQHF.

The genes are TRBV7-9 and TRBJ2-5, with 9 bases that match TRBD1. The CDR3 sequence is 15 residues long. CDR1 and CDR2 (germline): SEHNR, FQNEAQ (reference sequence). V lost 4 bases to trimming and J lost 7 bases; unmatched junction nucleotides: 10. The CDR3 sequence is CASSSFRDRVVTQYF. The CDR3 DNA reads as TGTGCCAGCAGCTCCTTCCGGGACAGGGTGGTGACCCAGTACTTC. Complete variable domain (other parts from reference TRBV7-9 and TRBJ2-5): DTGVSQNPRHKITKRGQNVTFRCDPISEHNRLYWYRQTLGQGPEFLTYFQNEAQLEKSRLLSDRFSAERPKGSFSTLEIQRTEQGDSAMYLCASSSFRDRVVTQYFGPGTRLLVL.

Concerning this clone itself: The same CDR3 can be traced to other DNA sequences in this sample. The rearrangement links TRBV11-2 to TRBJ1-1; D is ambiguous. The CDR3 contains 13 residues. Germline V lookup: CDR1 SGHAT, CDR2 FQNNGV. Trimming cost V 0 bases and J 1 base, with 3 bases left between them. The CDR3 is CASSLDRNTEAFF. The CDR3 DNA reads TGTGCCAGCAGCTTAGATCGGAACACTGAAGCTTTCTTT.

The CDR3 DNA reads as TGTGCCAGCAGTTTATTGGGGACAGCCTCGAATCAGCCCCAGCATTTT. Its protein is CASSLLGTASNQPQHF. The V gene is TRBV28, the J gene TRBJ1-5; 7 positions match TRBD1. The CDR3 is made up of 16 amino acids. Germline V gene lookup returns CDR1 MDHEN and CDR2 SYDVKM. V gave up 1 base and J gave up 4 bases; unmatched junction bases: 7.